Below are 19 T cell receptor beta chains sequenced from a single sample in a study of memory CD4+ T cells and cytomegalovirus serostatus. Single viable CD3+CD4+CD8-CD45RO+ cells were sorted as the memory CD4+ T cells. Generated by immunoSEQ multiplex PCR, the TCRdb table keeps only in-frame clones and is missing some. The data contain under 45,000 clones, 70% to 80% of them singletons. Sequencing was done on a sample of memory CD4+ T cells from blood. Source of these receptors: an adult in good health and CMV-seronegative.

The chain uses TRBV11-2 and TRBJ1-4; perhaps TRBD1 as D (6 bases). The V and J ends lost 5 bases and 7 bases respectively, with 14 bases between them. The length of the CDR3 is 14 residues. The V gene's germline CDR1 is SGHAT and CDR2 FQNNGV. The CDR3 loop is CASSTRGNSEKLFF. In DNA form, the CDR3 reads TGTGCCAGCAGCACAAGGGGGAACTCTGAAAAACTGTTTTTT.

The chain combines TRBV25-1 with TRBJ1-4; a weak D match, TRBD1 (5 bases). This CDR3 has 15 residues. Trimming stripped 3 bases from V and 8 bases from J, with 16 bases between. The germline gives CDR1 MGHDK, CDR2 SYGVNS. The CDR3 DNA sequence: TGTGCCAGCAGTGACCGGTGGGGGTTAGGCGAAAAACTGTTTTTT. It codes for CASSDRWGLGEKLFF.

J is TRBJ2-7 and V is TRBV7-2; 9 bases align to TRBD2. This CDR3 is 14 amino acids long. From germline, CDR1 is SGHTA and CDR2 FQGNSA. After removal of 3 bases from V and 2 bases from J, the junction contained 2 bases not matched to a gene. In DNA, the CDR3 is TGTGCCAGCAGCTTGACTAGCGGTACCTACGAGCAGTACTTC. It is translated as CASSLTSGTYEQYF.

V is TRBV18 and J is TRBJ1-1; D is possibly TRBD1 (6 bases). The germline V gene encodes CDR1 KGHSH and CDR2 LQKENI. The CDR3 loop spans 15 amino acids. Trimming removed 6 bases at V and 0 bases at J, with 14 bases between. The CDR3 DNA is TGTGCCAGCTCGGGCGGACAGTCCATGAACACTGAAGCTTTCTTT. Protein sequence: CASSGGQSMNTEAFF.

The V and J genes are TRBV6-5 and TRBJ1-1; D is unresolved. Trimming left V 3 bases short and J 4 bases short, with 9 bases between. The germline V gene has CDR1 MNHEY and CDR2 SVGAGI. The CDR3 sequence is 13 residues long. In DNA form, the CDR3 reads TGTGCCAGCAGTTATTTGTACACCACTGAAGCTTTCTTT. It is translated as CASSYLYTTEAFF.

This sequence joins TRBV7-6 and TRBJ2-2; 8 bases are a match to TRBD2. Trimming removed 3 bases from V and 6 bases from J; junction bases left unmatched: 6. The CDR3 spans 15 residues. Germline lookup yields CDR1 SGHVS and CDR2 FNYEAQ. CDR3 nucleotide sequence: TGTGCCAGCAGCTTGGTTAGCGGGAATGCCGGGGAGCTGTTTTTT. Translation gives CASSLVSGNAGELFF. The full variable domain, its missing parts supplied by reference TRBV7-6 and TRBJ2-2, is GAGVSQSPRYKVTKRGQDVALRCDPISGHVSLYWYRQALGQGPEFLTYFNYEAQQDKSGLPNDRFSAERPEGSISTLTIQRTEQRDSAMYRCASSLVSGNAGELFFGEGSRLTVL.

This sequence joins TRBV6-6 and TRBJ1-1; D is possibly TRBD1 (6 bases). Trimming left V 6 bases short and J 9 bases short, with 20 bases between. Looked up from germline, CDR1 is MNHNY and CDR2 is SVGAGI (reference sequence). This CDR3 has 14 residues. The CDR3 region has the DNA TGTGCCAGCAGCCCCGGGGGGGGCCAAGGAAAAGCTTTCTTT. Translation: CASSPGGGQGKAFF.

The CDR3 is CASSLTSGFYEQYF. CDR3 sequence (DNA): TGTGCCAGCAGTTTGACTAGCGGTTTCTACGAGCAGTACTTC. The chain couples TRBV28 to TRBJ2-7; TRBD2 matches 9 bases. The junction had 3 bases not matched to a gene; V was cut back by 3 bases and J by 3 bases. This CDR3 region has 14 residues. CDR1 MDHEN and CDR2 SYDVKM come from the germline V gene.

The V gene is TRBV5-1, the J gene TRBJ2-1; no clear D. V was trimmed by 0 bases and J by 4 bases, leaving 5 bases between them. The CDR3 is 13 amino acids. Germline assignment: CDR1 SGHRS and CDR2 YFSETQ. The CDR3 DNA sequence: TGCGCCAGCAGCTTGGACGAGTACAATGAGCAGTTCTTC. Amino acids: CASSLDEYNEQFF.

V is TRBV5-6 and J is TRBJ2-3, with TRBD2 as a possible D gene (5 bases). V lost 1 base and J 3 bases, leaving 18 bases between the germline ends. Germline V gives CDR1 SGHDT, CDR2 YYEEEE. The CDR3 totals 17 residues. CDR3 nucleotide sequence: TGTGCCAGCAGCTTGAGTCCCTCCCCCACGGGGACAGATACGCAGTATTTT. This encodes CASSLSPSPTGTDTQYF.

This rearrangement joins TRBV2 to TRBJ1-4; 8 positions agree with TRBD1. The CDR3 runs 13 residues. J was trimmed by 8 bases and V by 7 bases; bases with no gene match: 6. Germline loops: CDR1 SNHLY, CDR2 FYNNEI. The CDR3 DNA sequence: TGTGCCAGCACGCAGGGGGCAGAAGAAAAACTGTTTTTT. Protein sequence: CASTQGAEEKLFF.

V gene TRBV19 combines with J gene TRBJ2-5, with D unclear. CDR3 length equals 14 residues. Trimming stripped 5 bases from V and 1 base from J, with 11 bases between. Germline CDR1 is LNHDA and CDR2 is SQIVND (reference sequence). CDR3 protein: CASSPRSVQETQYF. Here the CDR3 DNA reads TGTGCCAGTAGTCCCCGTAGTGTCCAAGAGACCCAGTACTTC.

The V and J genes are TRBV7-2 and TRBJ2-1; 10 bases fit TRBD2. V lost 5 bases and J lost 7; bases outside the gene matches: 11. This CDR3 spans 16 amino acids. The germline CDR1 and CDR2 sequences are SGHTA and FQGNSA. The CDR3 loop is CASSGSSGRNLNEQFF. Written as DNA, the CDR3 is TGTGCCAGCAGCGGCTCTAGCGGGAGAAATTTAAATGAGCAGTTCTTC. Looking up the rest from reference TRBV7-2 and TRBJ2-1 gives the full variable domain: GAGVSQSPSNKVTEKGKDVELRCDPISGHTALYWYRQSLGQGLEFLIYFQGNSAPDKSGLPSDRFSAERTGGSVSTLTIQRTQQEDSAVYLCASSGSSGRNLNEQFFGPGTRLTVL.

The V call is TRBV20-1, the J call TRBJ2-7; no definite D call. The CDR3 covers 11 residues. Trimming left V 1 base short and J 7 bases short, with 8 bases between. Germline V gene sequence: CDR1 DFQATT, CDR2 SNEGSKA (reference sequence). CDR3 amino acids: CSARGVPEQYF. DNA for the CDR3: TGCAGTGCTAGAGGAGTCCCTGAGCAGTACTTC.

The chain links TRBV11-2 to TRBJ2-7; no clear D. Trimming took off 5 bases at V and 3 bases at J, with 8 bases between the two ends. Germline CDR1 and CDR2: SGHAT and FQNNGV. This CDR3 contains 12 residues. The CDR3 nucleotides are TGTGCCAGCAGCCCCACCGACTACGAGCAGTACTTC. The encoded protein is CASSPTDYEQYF.

The chain employs TRBV6-5 and TRBJ2-5, with no clear D. Trimming cost V 0 bases and J 5 bases, with 13 bases left between them. Germline V gene data show CDR1 as MNHEY and CDR2 as SVGAGI. CDR3 length equals 15 residues. DNA of the CDR3: TGTGCCAGCAGTTACTCGAGGTTCATCTCGGAGACCCAGTACTTC. Encoded protein: CASSYSRFISETQYF.

The V and J genes are TRBV20-1 and TRBJ1-2, with D unresolved. The germline CDR1 and CDR2 sequences are DFQATT and SNEGSKA (reference sequence). CDR3 length: 11 residues. The V end was cut by 3 bases, the J end by 11 bases, with 13 bases between. CDR3 nucleotides: TGCAGTGCTAGCAAAAGGGAAGGATACACCTTC. Translating gives CSASKREGYTF.

The V gene is TRBV5-1, the J gene TRBJ1-1; the match to TRBD1 covers 7 bases. There are 18 residues in the CDR3. V lost 0 bases to trimming and J lost 0 bases; unmatched junction nucleotides: 11. The germline CDR1 and CDR2 sequences are SGHRS and YFSETQ. The chain's CDR3 is CASSLGTGGPIMNTEAFF. The CDR3 bases are TGCGCCAGCAGCTTGGGGACAGGAGGCCCCATCATGAACACTGAAGCTTTCTTT.

The chain recombines TRBV5-5 with TRBJ1-1; a weak D match, TRBD1 (5 bases). The length of the CDR3 is 14 residues. Germline CDR1 is SGHKS and CDR2 is YYEKEE (reference sequence). Trimming removed 4 bases from V and 2 bases from J, with 12 bases in between. CDR3 amino acids: CASSLQGVNTEAFF. The CDR3 DNA is TGTGCCAGCAGCCTTCAGGGAGTTAACACTGAAGCTTTCTTT.